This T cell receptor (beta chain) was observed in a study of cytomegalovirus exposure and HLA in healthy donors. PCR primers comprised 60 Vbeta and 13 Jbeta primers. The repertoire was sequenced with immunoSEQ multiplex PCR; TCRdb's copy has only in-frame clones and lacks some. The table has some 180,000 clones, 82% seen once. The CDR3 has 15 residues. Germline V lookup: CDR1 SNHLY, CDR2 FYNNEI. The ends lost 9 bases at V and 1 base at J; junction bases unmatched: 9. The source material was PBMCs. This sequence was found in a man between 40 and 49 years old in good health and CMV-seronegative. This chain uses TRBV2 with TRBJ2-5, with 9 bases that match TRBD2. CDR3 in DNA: TGTGCCAGTCAAGGGGCGGGGGGGGGCCAAGAGACCCAGTACTTC. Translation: CASQGAGGGQETQYF.